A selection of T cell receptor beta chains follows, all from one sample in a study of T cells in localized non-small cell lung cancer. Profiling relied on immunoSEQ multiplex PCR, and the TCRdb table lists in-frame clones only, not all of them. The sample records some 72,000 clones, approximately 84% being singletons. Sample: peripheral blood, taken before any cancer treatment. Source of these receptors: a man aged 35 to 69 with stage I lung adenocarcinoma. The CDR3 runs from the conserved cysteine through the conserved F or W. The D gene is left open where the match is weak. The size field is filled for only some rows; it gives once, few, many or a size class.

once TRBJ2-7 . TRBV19 TGTGCCAGTACCCCGAGGGGGACCGACGAGCAGTACTTC CASTPRGTDEQYF
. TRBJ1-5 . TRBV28 TGTGCCAGCAGTTTAAGCGATCAGCCCCAGCATTTT CASSLSDQPQHF
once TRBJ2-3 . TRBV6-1 TGTGCCAGCAGTGAAGTAGCCACAGATACGCAGTATTTT CASSEVATDTQYF
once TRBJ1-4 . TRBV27 TGTGCCAGCAGTTTATCGATCTTTGAAAAACTGTTTTTT CASSLSIFEKLFF
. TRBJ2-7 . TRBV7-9 TGTGCCAGCAGCTTAGAGTACAGGCCCCACGAGCAGTACTTC CASSLEYRPHEQYF
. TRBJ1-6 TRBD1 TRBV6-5 TGTGCCAGCAGTTACGACAGGGGAGGGCATTCACCCCTCCACTTT CASSYDRGGHSPLHF
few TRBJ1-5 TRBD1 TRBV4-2 TGTGCCAGCAGCCAATCCGGGACAGGGAGTCAGCCCCAGCATTTT CASSQSGTGSQPQHF
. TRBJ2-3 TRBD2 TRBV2 TGTGCCAGCAGCGCGGGACTAGCGGGAGGCGGTGATACGCAGTATTTT CASSAGLAGGGDTQYF
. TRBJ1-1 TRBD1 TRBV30 TGTGCCTGGAGTAGACAGGGGAATACTGAAGCTTTCTTT CAWSRQGNTEAFF
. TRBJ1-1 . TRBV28 TGTGCCAGCAGCCCGCCAATGACAGAAAGCCACCCCGTCGCTTTCTTT CASSPPMTESHPVAFF
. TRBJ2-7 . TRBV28 TGTGCCAGCAGTACGCAAGGGGGGCCCACCTACGAGCAGTACTTC CASSTQGGPTYEQYF
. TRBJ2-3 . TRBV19 TGTGCCAGTAGTATAGGACAGCCAATTAGCACAGATACGCAGTATTTT CASSIGQPISTDTQYF
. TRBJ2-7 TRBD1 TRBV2 TGTGCCAGCAGCGGGGACAGGGTTTACGAGCAGTACTTC CASSGDRVYEQYF
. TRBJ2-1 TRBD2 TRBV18 TGTGCCAGCTCACCGAGAGCGGGGGGGCCCAATGAGCAGTTCTTC CASSPRAGGPNEQFF
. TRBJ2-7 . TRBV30 TGTGCCTGGCTTAAGGAGGGGAGCTACGAGCAGTACTTC CAWLKEGSYEQYF
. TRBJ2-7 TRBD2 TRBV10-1 TGCGCCAGCAGTGGAGCGGGGATCGAGCAGTACTTC CASSGAGIEQYF
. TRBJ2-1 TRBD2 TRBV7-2 TGTGCCAGCAGCGCCTCCGGGACTAGTTATAACAATGAGCAGTTCTTC CASSASGTSYNNEQFF
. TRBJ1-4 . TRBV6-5 TGTGCCAGCAGTTATGGGGGGAAACTGTTTTTT CASSYGGKLFF
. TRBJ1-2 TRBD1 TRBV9 TGTGCCAGCAGCGCTACCCCGACAGGGGCCCTGGGTGGCTACACCTTC CASSATPTGALGGYTF
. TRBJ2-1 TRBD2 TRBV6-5 TGTGCCAGCAGTTCCGGGGGGGGCGGGATCAGGAGGATTGAGTTCTTC CASSSGGGGIRRIEFF
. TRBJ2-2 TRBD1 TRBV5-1 TGCGCCAGCAGCCCGGGACAGATGAACACCGGGGAGCTGTTTTTT CASSPGQMNTGELFF
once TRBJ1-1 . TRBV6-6 TGTGCCGAAACAGTGAACATGAACACTGAAGCTTTCTTT CAETVNMNTEAFF
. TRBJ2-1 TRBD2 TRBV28 TGTGCCAGCAGTTCCGGGACTACGGAGAAGCAGTTCTTC CASSSGTTEKQFF
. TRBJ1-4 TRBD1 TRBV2 TGTGCCAGCAGCGGGACAGCAACTAATGAAAAACTGTTTTTT CASSGTATNEKLFF
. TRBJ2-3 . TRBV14 TGTGCCAGCAGCCAAGATCTTGGTGGATCTACGCAGTATTTT CASSQDLGGSTQYF
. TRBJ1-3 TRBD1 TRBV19 TGTGCCAGTAGTATGTCGGGACAGAGGTACTTTGGAAACACCATATATTTT CASSMSGQRYFGNTIYF
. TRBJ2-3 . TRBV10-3 TGTGCCATCAGTGAGTCTAACCCTAGCACAGATACGCAGTATTTT CAISESNPSTDTQYF
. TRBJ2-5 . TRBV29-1 TGCAGCGTTGGGGTTCAGGGGACCCAGTACTTC CSVGVQGTQYF
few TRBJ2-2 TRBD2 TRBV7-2 TGTGCCAGCAGCTTTCTTAGCGGGGGCAGAACCGGGGAGCTGTTTTTT CASSFLSGGRTGELFF
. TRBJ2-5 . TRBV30 TGTGCCTGGAGTGCCCGCGTGGGTAGGCGAGAGACCCAGTACTTC CAWSARVGRRETQYF
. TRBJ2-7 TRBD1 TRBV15 TGTGCCACCAGGGGGGAGAGGGGACAGCCGCCGAACGAGCAGTACTTC CATRGERGQPPNEQYF
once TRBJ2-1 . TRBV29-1 TGCAGCGTTGAAGCGGGGGCCGGGGATGAGCAGTTCTTC CSVEAGAGDEQFF
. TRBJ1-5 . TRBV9 TGTGCCAGCAGCGTAGGCGGGTACGGTCAGCCCCAGCATTTT CASSVGGYGQPQHF
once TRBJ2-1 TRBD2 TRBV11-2 TGTGCCAGCAGCTTAGTTCCTAGCGGGGGGGCTGATGAGCAGTTCTTC CASSLVPSGGADEQFF
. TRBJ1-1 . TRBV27 TGTGCCAGCGGTTTTTTACAGAAGCCGAATGAAGCTTTCTTT CASGFLQKPNEAFF
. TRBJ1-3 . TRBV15 TGTGCCACCAGCAGAGGACCAGGGGCTGGAAACACCATATATTTT CATSRGPGAGNTIYF
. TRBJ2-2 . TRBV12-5 TGTGCTAGTGGTTTGTTAGCGGTGAACACCGGGGAGCTGTTTTTT CASGLLAVNTGELFF
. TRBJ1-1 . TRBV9 TGTGCCAGCAGCGTAGAAGATGGGAGACAAGCTTTCTTT CASSVEDGRQAFF
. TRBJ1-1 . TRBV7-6 TGTGCCAGCAGCTTCTCATCAGGTGTAGAAGCTTTCTTT CASSFSSGVEAFF
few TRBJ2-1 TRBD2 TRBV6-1 TGTGCCAGCAGTGAAGCGCTGTACGCTGCGGGAGGACGCGATGAGCAGTTCTTC CASSEALYAAGGRDEQFF
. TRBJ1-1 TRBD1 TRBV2 TGTGCCAGCAGAGGGCCAGGGGGCTTCAACACTGAAGCTTTCTTT CASRGPGGFNTEAFF
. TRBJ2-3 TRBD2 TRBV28 TGTGCCAGCACCAACTCGGGGAGGGGAACAGATACGCAGTATTTT CASTNSGRGTDTQYF
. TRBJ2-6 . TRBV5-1 TGCGCCAGCAGCACCCTGACAGGGGCCAACGTCCTGACTTTC CASSTLTGANVLTF
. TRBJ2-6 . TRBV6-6 TGTGCCAGCAGCACCCCGCTATCTGGGGCCAACGTCCTGACTTTC CASSTPLSGANVLTF
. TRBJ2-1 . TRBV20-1 TGCAGTGCTAGTCTTCACAATGAGCAGTTCTTC CSASLHNEQFF
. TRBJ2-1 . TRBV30 TGTGCCTGGAGCGGGGGTTACAATGAGCAGTTCTTC CAWSGGYNEQFF
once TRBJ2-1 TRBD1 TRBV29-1 TGCAGCGTTGAAGGTGGACAGGGCTCCTACAATGAGCAGTTCTTC CSVEGGQGSYNEQFF
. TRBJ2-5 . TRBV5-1 TGCGCCAGCAGCTTGACGACCCAGGGGAAAGGTGAAGAGACCCAGTACTTC CASSLTTQGKGEETQYF
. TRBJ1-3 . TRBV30 TGTGCCTGGAGCATGGGCCGCTCTGGAAACACCATATATTTT CAWSMGRSGNTIYF
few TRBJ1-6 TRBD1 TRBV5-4 TGTGCCAGCAGCGAGGGGACAGGGGCCAACAATTCACCCCTCCACTTT CASSEGTGANNSPLHF
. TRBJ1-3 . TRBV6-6 TGTGCCAGCAGTTATAGGATCTCTGGAAACACCATATATTTT CASSYRISGNTIYF
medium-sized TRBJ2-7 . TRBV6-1 TGTGCCAGCAGTGAAGCTGGCGGACTACCCGCTGACGAGCAGTACTTC CASSEAGGLPADEQYF
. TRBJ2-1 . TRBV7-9 TGTGCCAGCAGCTTAGCTAGAACGGGTGCTGAGCAGTTCTTC CASSLARTGAEQFF
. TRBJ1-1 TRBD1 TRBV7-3 TGTGCCAGCAGCTTACGAGGGACAGCGGGCCCTGACACTGAAGCTTTCTTT CASSLRGTAGPDTEAFF
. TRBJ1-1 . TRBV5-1 TGCGCCAGCAGCCTGACGCCCTGGAACACTGAAGCTTTCTTT CASSLTPWNTEAFF
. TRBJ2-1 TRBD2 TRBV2 TGTGCCAGCAGTTACACTCCGGGGGGGCCGGTTCTAGCTAATGAGCAGTTCTTC CASSYTPGGPVLANEQFF
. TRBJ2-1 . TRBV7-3 TGTGCCAGCAGCTTAATTCCCGCGACGGGATCCTACAATGAGCAGTTCTTC CASSLIPATGSYNEQFF
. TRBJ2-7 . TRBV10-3 TGTGCCATCAGCGCTCAATACGAGCAGTACTTC CAISAQYEQYF
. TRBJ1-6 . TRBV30 TGTGCCTGGAGTGGGGGAGTTTCCTATAATTCACCCCTCCACTTT CAWSGGVSYNSPLHF
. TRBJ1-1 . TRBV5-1 TGCGCCAGCAGCTCCGCCGGGGACACTGAAGCTTTCTTT CASSSAGDTEAFF